This paragraph covers one T cell receptor (beta chain) sequence. V gave up 5 bases and J gave up 7 bases, with 15 bases separating them. CDR1 is MNHEY and CDR2 is SMNVEV in the germline V gene (reference sequence). The CDR3 is 14 amino acids. This sample was taken from a study of blood T cell repertoires in COVID-19. Whole-study context: PBMCs, B-cell-depleted T cells, or T cells were the source of the cDNA or gDNA that made up the material.

The repertoire was sequenced with immunoSEQ multiplex PCR; TCRdb's copy has only in-frame clones and lacks some. The sample has roughly 250,000 clones; roughly 84% are singletons. Sequenced: peripheral blood. The chain has TRBV27 and TRBJ1-5; D is unclear. The clonotype comes from a person aged 65-85 years with COVID-19, enrolled during active disease. The CDR3 DNA reads as TGTGCCAGCAGTCCTCTGGGAGCCGGACAGCCCCAGCATTTT. It specifies CASSPLGAGQPQHF.